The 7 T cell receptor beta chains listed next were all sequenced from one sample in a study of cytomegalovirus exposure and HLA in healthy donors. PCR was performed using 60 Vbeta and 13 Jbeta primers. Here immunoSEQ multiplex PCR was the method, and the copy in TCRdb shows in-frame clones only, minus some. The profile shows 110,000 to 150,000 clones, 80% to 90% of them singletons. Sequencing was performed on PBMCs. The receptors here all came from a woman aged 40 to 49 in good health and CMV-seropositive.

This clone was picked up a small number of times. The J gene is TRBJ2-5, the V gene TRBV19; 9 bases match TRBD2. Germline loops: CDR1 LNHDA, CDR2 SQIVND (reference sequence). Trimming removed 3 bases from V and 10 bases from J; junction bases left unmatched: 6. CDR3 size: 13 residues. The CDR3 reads CASSIGREGDQYF. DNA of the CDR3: TGTGCCAGTAGTATTGGGCGGGAGGGGGACCAGTACTTC.

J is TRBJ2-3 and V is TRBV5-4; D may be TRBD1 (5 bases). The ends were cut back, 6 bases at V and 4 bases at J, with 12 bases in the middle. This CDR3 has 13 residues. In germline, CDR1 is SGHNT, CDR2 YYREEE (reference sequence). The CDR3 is CASMLAGSDTQYF. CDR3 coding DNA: TGTGCCAGCATGTTAGCAGGGTCAGATACGCAGTATTTT.

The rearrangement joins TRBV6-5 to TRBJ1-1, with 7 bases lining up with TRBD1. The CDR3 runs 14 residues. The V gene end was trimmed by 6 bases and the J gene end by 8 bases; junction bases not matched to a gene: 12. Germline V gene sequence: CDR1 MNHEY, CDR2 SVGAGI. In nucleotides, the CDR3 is TGTGCCAGCAGAATCTCGACAGGGTGGGTAGAAGCTTTCTTT. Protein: CASRISTGWVEAFF.

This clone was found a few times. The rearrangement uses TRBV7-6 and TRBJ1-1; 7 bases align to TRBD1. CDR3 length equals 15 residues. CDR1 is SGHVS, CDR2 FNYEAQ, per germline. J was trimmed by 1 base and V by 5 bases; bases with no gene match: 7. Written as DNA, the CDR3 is TGTGCCAGCAGCCACCGGACAGGTGGGAACACTGAAGCTTTCTTT. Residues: CASSHRTGGNTEAFF.

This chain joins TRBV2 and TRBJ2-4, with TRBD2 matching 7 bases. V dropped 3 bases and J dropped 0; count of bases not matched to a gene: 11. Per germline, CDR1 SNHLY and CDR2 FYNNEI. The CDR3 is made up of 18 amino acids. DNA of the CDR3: TGTGCCAGCAGTGACGAATATAGTGGGAGGGTAGCCAAAAACATTCAGTACTTC. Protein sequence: CASSDEYSGRVAKNIQYF.

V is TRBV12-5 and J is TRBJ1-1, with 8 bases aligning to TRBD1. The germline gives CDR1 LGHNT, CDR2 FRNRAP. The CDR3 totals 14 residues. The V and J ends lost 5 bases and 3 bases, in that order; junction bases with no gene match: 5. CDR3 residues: CASGPGQGDTEAFF. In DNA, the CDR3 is TGTGCTAGTGGTCCCGGACAGGGAGACACTGAAGCTTTCTTT.

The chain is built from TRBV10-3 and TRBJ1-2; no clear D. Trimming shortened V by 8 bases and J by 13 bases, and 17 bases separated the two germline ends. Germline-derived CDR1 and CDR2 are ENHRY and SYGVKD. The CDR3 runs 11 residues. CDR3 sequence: CAIEQEGYPTF. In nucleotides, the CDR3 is TGTGCCATCGAGCAGGAGGGCTATCCCACCTTC.